This TCR beta chain was sequenced in a study of T-cell memory formation after mild COVID-19. Study-wide results and limits: Largely, contracting CD4+ clones fell within CM and EM, and contracting CD8+ clones within EMRA. Nothing showed for sure that second-wave clones peaking on day 37 were SARS-CoV-2 specific.

The ends were cut back, 8 bases at V and 8 bases at J, with 15 bases in the middle. This CDR3 has 12 amino acids. Per the germline V gene, CDR1 is MGHDK and CDR2 is SYGVNS. This clonotype has ten or more counts. Its antigen is unidentified. TCRdb re-analysed the 5' RACE reads in MiXCR, keeping a single row per CDR3 protein. The sample has about 260,000 distinct CDR3 sequences, 7.5% to 9.5% seen once. This rearrangement joins TRBV25-1 to TRBJ1-2; D is ambiguous. The receptor was derived from a man younger than 30 who had mild COVID-19 (a few samples of this study predate the infection). Cell type and time point are not known. Source material: PBMCs or a T cell subset sorted from them (not recorded which). CDR3 amino acids: CASLLEGFGYTF. The CDR3 region has the DNA TGTGCCAGCCTCCTGGAAGGGTTCGGCTACACCTTC.